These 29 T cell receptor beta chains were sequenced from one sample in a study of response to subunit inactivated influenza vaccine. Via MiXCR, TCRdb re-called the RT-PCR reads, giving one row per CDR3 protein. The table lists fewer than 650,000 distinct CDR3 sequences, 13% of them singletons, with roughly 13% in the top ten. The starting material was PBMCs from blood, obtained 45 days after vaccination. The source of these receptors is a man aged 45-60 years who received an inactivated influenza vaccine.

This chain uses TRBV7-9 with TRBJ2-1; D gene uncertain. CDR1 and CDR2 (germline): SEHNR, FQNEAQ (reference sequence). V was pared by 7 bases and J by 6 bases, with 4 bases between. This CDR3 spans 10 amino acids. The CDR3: CASTSNEQFF. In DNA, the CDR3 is TGTGCCAGCACCAGCAATGAGCAGTTCTTC. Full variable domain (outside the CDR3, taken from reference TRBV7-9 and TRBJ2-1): DTGVSQNPRHKITKRGQNVTFRCDPISEHNRLYWYRQTLGQGPEFLTYFQNEAQLEKSRLLSDRFSAERPKGSFSTLEIQRTEQGDSAMYLCASTSNEQFFGPGTRLTVL.

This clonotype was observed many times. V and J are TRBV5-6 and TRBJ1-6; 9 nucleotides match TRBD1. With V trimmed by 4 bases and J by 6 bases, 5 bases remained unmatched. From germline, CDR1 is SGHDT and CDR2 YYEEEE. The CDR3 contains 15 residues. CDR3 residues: CASSEGQGLNSPLHF. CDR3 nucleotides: TGTGCCAGCAGCGAGGGACAGGGCCTTAATTCACCCCTCCACTTT.

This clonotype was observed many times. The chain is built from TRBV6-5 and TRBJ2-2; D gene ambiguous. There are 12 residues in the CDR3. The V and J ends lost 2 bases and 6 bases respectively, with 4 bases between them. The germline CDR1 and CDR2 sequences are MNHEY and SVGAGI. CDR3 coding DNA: TGTGCCAGCAGTTACAGGGCCGGGGAGCTGTTTTTT. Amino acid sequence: CASSYRAGELFF.

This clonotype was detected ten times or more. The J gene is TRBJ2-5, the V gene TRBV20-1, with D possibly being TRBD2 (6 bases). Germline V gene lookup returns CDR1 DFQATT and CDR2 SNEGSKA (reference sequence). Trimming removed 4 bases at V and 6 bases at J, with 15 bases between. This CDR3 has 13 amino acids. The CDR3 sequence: CSATVLATKTQYF. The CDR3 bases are TGCAGTGCTACCGTACTAGCTACAAAGACCCAGTACTTC.

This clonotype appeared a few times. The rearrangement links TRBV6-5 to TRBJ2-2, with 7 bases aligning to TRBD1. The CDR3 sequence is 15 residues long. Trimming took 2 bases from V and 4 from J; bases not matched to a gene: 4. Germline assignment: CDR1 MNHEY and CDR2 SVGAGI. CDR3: CASSYGGTVTGELFF. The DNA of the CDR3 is TGTGCCAGCAGTTACGGTGGGACAGTCACCGGGGAGCTGTTTTTT.

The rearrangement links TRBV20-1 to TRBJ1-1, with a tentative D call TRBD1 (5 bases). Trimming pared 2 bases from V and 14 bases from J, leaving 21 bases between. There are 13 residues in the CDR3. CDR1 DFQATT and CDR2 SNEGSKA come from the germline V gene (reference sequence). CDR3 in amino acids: CSARSPVGEPVFF. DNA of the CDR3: TGCAGTGCTAGATCCCCCGTAGGGGAGCCCGTATTCTTT.

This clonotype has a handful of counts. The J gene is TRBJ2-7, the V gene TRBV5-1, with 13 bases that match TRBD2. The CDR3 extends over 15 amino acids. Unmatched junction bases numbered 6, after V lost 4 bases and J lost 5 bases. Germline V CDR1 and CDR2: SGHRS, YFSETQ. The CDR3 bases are TGCGCCAGCAGCCAGACTAGCGGGAGGACCAACGAGCAGTACTTC. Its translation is CASSQTSGRTNEQYF.

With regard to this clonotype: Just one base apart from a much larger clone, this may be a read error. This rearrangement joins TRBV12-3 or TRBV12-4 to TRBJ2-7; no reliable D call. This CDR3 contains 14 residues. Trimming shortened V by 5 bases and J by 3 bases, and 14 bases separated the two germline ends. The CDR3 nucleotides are TGTGCCAGCAGTGACTTGATAAACTTCTACGAGCAGTACTTC. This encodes CASSDLINFYEQYF.

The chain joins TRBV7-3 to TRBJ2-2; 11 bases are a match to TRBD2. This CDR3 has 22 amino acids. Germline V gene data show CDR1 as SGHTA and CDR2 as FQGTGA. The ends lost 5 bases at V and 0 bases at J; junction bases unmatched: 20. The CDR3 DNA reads TGTGCCAGCAGCCCGGGGCTATGGTTCGGGAGACTAGCGGGGACGAACACCGGGGAGCTGTTTTTT. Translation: CASSPGLWFGRLAGTNTGELFF.

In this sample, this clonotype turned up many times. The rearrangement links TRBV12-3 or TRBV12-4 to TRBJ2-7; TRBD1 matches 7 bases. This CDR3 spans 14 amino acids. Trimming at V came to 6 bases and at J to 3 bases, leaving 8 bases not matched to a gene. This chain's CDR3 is CASSFFRDSYEQYF. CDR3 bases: TGTGCCAGCAGCTTTTTCAGGGACAGCTACGAGCAGTACTTC.

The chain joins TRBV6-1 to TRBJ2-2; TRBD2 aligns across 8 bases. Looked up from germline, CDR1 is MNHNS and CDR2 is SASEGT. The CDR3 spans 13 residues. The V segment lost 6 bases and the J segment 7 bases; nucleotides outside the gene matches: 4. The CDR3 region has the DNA TGTGCCAGCAGGAGGACTAGCAACGGGGAGCTGTTTTTT. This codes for CASRRTSNGELFF.

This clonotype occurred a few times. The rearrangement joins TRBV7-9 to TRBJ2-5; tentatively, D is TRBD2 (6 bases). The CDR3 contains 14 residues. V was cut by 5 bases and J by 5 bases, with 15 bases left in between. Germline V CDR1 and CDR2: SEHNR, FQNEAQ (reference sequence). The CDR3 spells CASSPRLVRETQYF. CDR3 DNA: TGTGCCAGCAGCCCTCGACTAGTTAGGGAGACCCAGTACTTC. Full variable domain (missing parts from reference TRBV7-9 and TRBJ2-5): DTGVSQNPRHKITKRGQNVTFRCDPISEHNRLYWYRQTLGQGPEFLTYFQNEAQLEKSRLLSDRFSAERPKGSFSTLEIQRTEQGDSAMYLCASSPRLVRETQYFGPGTRLLVL.

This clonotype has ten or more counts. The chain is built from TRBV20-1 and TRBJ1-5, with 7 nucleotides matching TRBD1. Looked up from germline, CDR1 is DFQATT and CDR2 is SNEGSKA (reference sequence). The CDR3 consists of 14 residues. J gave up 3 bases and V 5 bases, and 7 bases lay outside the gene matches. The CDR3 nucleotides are TGCAGTGCTTCCCCAGGGGGATACAATCAGCCCCAGCATTTT. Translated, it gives CSASPGGYNQPQHF.

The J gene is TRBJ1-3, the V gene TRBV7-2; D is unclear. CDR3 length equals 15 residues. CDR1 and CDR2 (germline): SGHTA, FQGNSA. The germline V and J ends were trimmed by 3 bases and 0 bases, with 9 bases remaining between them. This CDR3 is CASSFYSHSGNTIYF. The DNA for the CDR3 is TGTGCCAGCAGCTTTTACAGCCACTCTGGAAACACCATATATTTT.

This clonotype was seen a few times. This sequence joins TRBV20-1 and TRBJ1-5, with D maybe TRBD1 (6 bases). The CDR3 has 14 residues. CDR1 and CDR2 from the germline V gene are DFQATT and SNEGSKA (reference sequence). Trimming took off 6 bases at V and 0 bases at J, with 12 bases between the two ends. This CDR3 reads CSARQVYSNQPQHF. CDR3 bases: TGCAGTGCCCGACAGGTCTATAGCAATCAGCCCCAGCATTTT.

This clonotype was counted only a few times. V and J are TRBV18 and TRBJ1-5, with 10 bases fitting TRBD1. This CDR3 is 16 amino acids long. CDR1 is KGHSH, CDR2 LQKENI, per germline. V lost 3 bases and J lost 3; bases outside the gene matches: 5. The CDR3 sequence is CASSPRGTGDNQPQHF. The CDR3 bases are TGTGCCAGCTCACCGAGAGGGACAGGGGACAATCAGCCCCAGCATTTT.

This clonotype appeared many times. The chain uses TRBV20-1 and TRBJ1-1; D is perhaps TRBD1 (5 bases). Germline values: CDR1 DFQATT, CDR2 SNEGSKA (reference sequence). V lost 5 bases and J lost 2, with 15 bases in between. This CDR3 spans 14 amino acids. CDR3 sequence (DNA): TGCAGTGCTTCCGGGACGGCGAGCAACACTGAAGCTTTCTTT. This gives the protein CSASGTASNTEAFF.

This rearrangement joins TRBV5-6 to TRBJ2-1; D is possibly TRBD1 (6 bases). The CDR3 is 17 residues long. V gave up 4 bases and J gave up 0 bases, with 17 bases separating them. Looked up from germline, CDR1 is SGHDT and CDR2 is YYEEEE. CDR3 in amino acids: CASSDYRDKSSYNEQFF. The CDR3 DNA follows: TGTGCCAGCAGCGACTATCGGGACAAGAGCTCCTACAATGAGCAGTTCTTC.

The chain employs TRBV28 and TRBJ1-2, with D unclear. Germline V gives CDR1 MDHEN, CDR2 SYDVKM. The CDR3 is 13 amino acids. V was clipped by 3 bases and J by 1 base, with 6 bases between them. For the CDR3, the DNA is TGTGCCAGCAGTTTTGTCTTTAACTATGGCTACACCTTC. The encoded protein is CASSFVFNYGYTF.

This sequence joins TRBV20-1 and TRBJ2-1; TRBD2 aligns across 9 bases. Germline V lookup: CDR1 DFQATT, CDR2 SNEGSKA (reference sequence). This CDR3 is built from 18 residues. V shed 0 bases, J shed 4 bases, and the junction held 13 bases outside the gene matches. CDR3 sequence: CSARDWGITSGLYNEQFF. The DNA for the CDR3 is TGCAGTGCTAGAGATTGGGGGATCACTAGCGGGTTATACAATGAGCAGTTCTTC.

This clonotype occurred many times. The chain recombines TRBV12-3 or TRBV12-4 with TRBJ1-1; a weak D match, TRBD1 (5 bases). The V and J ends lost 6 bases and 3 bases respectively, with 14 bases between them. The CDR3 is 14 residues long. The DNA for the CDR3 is TGTGCCAGCAGCCCCGTGGGGGGTGACACTGAAGCTTTCTTT. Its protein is CASSPVGGDTEAFF.

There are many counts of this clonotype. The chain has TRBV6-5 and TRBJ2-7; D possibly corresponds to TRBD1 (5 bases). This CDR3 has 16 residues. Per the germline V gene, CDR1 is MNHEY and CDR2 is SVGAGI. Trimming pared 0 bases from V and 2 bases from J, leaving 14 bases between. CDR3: CASSYSLKGNAYEQYF. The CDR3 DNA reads TGTGCCAGCAGTTACTCGTTAAAGGGGAATGCCTACGAGCAGTACTTC.

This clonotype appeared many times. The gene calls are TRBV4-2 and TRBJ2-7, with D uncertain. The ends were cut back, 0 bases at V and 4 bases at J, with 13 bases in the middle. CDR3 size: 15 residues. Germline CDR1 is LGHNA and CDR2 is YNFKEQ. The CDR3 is CASSQDRASYYEQYF. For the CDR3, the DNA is TGTGCCAGCAGCCAAGATCGGGCCAGCTATTACGAGCAGTACTTC.

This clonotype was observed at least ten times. CDR3 sequence (DNA): TGCAGTGCTAGAGACTACAGGGACCCGAGGGAGACCCAGTACTTC. Translating gives CSARDYRDPRETQYF. The chain couples TRBV20-1 to TRBJ2-5; tentatively, D is TRBD1 (6 bases). Germline V lookup: CDR1 DFQATT, CDR2 SNEGSKA (reference sequence). CDR3 size: 15 residues. Trimming cost V 0 bases and J 5 bases, with 16 bases left between them.

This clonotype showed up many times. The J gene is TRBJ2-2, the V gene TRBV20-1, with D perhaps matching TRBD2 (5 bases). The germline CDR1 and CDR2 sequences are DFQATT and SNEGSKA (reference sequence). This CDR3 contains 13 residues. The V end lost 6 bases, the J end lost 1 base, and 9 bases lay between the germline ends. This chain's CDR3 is CSALDLNTGELFF. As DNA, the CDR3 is TGCAGTGCCTTGGACTTGAACACCGGGGAGCTGTTTTTT.

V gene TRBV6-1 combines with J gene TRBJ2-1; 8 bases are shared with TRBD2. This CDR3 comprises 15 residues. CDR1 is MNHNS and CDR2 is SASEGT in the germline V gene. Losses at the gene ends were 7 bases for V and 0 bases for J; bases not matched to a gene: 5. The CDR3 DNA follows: TGTGCCAGCACCTCGGGGGGGAACTCCTACAATGAGCAGTTCTTC. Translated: CASTSGGNSYNEQFF.

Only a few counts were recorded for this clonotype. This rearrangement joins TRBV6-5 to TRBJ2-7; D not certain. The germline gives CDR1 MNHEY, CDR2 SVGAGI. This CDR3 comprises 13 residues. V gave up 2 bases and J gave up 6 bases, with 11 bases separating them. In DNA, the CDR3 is TGTGCCAGCAGTTACACCAGCTTACGCGAGCAGTACTTC. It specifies CASSYTSLREQYF.

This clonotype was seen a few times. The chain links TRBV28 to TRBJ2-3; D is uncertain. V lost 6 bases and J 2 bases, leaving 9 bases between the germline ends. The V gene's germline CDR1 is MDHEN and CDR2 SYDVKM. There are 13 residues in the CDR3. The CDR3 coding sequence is TGTGCCAGCAGGACGAGGATCACAGATACGCAGTATTTT. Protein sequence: CASRTRITDTQYF. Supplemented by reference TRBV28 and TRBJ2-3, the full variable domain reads DVKVTQSSRYLVKRTGEKVFLECVQDMDHENMFWYRQDPGLGLRLIYFSYDVKMKEKGDIPEGYSVSREKKERFSLILESASTNQTSMYLCASRTRITDTQYFGPGTRLTVL.

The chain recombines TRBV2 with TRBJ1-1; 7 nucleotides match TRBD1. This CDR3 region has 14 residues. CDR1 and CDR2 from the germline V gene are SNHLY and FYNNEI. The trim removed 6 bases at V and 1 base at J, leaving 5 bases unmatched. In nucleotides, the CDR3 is TGTGCCAGCAGGCTTGGACAGGCGAACACTGAAGCTTTCTTT. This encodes CASRLGQANTEAFF.